This T cell receptor beta chain was obtained from a study of human T cells and chemical hapten exposure. Turning to the study itself: Small pooled library volume differences chiefly drove per-sample TCR yield variation.

The study, taken as a whole, reports: The study found that DPC sensitization did not change TCRs above 1 in 1000 frequency.

The authors' total RNA extraction used unfractionated whole blood. Library construction involved attaching unique molecular identifiers to individual cDNA molecules, which allowed quantitative, reproducible TCR counting. Original data processing: Per sample, the median was approximately 100,000 TCRs, with values from approximately 25,000 to 650,000. One entry per CDR3 protein results from TCRdb running MiXCR on the reads. TCRdb's processing, not the authors' own work, is the source of the V and J calls. The table includes 120,000 or so distinct CDR3 sequences, 8.5% to 9% detected once. This clonotype showed up many times. Its antigen is still unknown. This CDR3 spans 15 amino acids. Trimming shortened V by 3 bases and J by 1 base, and 10 bases separated the two germline ends. Germline lookup yields CDR1 ENHRY and CDR2 SYGVKD.

The sample was whole blood. The rearrangement links TRBV10-3 to TRBJ1-5; D might be TRBD1 (6 bases). This sequence originates from a human donor in good health. Some clones in this sample may be carry-over from other donors' samples. CDR3 DNA: TGTGCCATCAGTGAAGGGGGGTCAAGCAATCAGCCCCAGCATTTT. Translating it yields CAISEGGSSNQPQHF.